One and the same sample provided the 26 T cell receptor beta chains below, sequenced in a study of blood T cell repertoires in COVID-19. Produced via immunoSEQ multiplex PCR; TCRdb's table is partial and in-frame only. The sample contains over 200,000 clones, over 75% of which appear only once. Sequencing was performed on peripheral blood. The receptors here all came from a woman in her thirties or forties with acute or convalescent COVID-19.

J is TRBJ2-3 and V is TRBV7-3; possibly TRBD2 for D (6 bases). Deletions cut 5 bases from V and 0 bases from J, with 12 bases between. The germline V gene encodes CDR1 SGHTA and CDR2 FQGTGA. CDR3 length: 15 amino acids. CDR3 sequence (DNA): TGTGCCAGCAGCGAAAACGCGGGGAGCACAGATACGCAGTATTTT. Its translation is CASSENAGSTDTQYF. Together with reference TRBV7-3 and TRBJ2-3, the CDR3 gives the full variable domain: GAGVSQTPSNKVTEKGKYVELRCDPISGHTALYWYRQSLGQGPEFLIYFQGTGAADDSGLPNDRFFAVRPEGSVSTLKIQRTERGDSAVYLCASSENAGSTDTQYFGPGTRLTVL.

This rearrangement joins TRBV2 to TRBJ1-3; TRBD1 is a possible D gene (6 bases). CDR1 is SNHLY, CDR2 FYNNEI, per germline. Trimming left V 6 bases short and J 0 bases short, with 12 bases between. The CDR3 is 15 residues long. The CDR3 region has the DNA TGTGCCAGCAGAGTGGACAGCAACTCTGGAAACACCATATATTTT. This encodes CASRVDSNSGNTIYF.

The gene calls are TRBV28 and TRBJ1-4; 9 nucleotides align to TRBD1. Losses at the gene ends were 8 bases for V and 8 bases for J; bases not matched to a gene: 12. The CDR3 spans 15 residues. Germline values: CDR1 MDHEN, CDR2 SYDVKM. The CDR3 DNA follows: TGTGCCAGCGCTCTGGACAGGGGAATAGTAGAAAAACTGTTTTTT. This codes for CASALDRGIVEKLFF.

This rearrangement joins TRBV7-8 to TRBJ1-5; 7 nucleotides line up with TRBD1. The CDR3 consists of 14 residues. Trimming cost V 3 bases and J 6 bases; bases outside gene matches: 5. Looked up from germline, CDR1 is SGHVS and CDR2 is FQNEAQ. Here the CDR3 DNA reads TGTGCCAGCAGCTTCTTGACAGGGAGTCAGCCCCAGCATTTT. It translates to CASSFLTGSQPQHF. Full variable domain (missing parts from reference TRBV7-8 and TRBJ1-5): GAGVSQSPRYKVAKRGQDVALRCDPISGHVSLFWYQQALGQGPEFLTYFQNEAQLDKSGLPSDRFFAERPEGSVSTLKIQRTQQEDSAVYLCASSFLTGSQPQHFGDGTRLSIL.

This clone was counted a few times. The chain recombines TRBV12-5 with TRBJ1-5; D gene unclear. The CDR3 extends over 15 amino acids. Germline V CDR1 and CDR2: LGHNT, FRNRAP. Trimming stripped 4 bases from V and 11 bases from J, with 21 bases between. CDR3 sequence: CASGSGIGSGMAQHF. DNA for the CDR3: TGTGCTAGTGGTTCTGGAATTGGGTCCGGGATGGCCCAGCATTTT.

This chain connects TRBV11-2 to TRBJ1-1, with D unclear. Germline CDR1 reads SGHAT; CDR2 reads FQNNGV. Trimming shortened V by 1 base and J by 1 base, and 10 bases separated the two germline ends. This CDR3 comprises 15 residues. Here the CDR3 DNA reads TGTGCCAGCAGCTTAGTAGCCAGCCAGAACACTGAAGCTTTCTTT. Amino acids: CASSLVASQNTEAFF.

The chain joins TRBV5-1 to TRBJ1-2; D not certain. Germline V lookup: CDR1 SGHRS, CDR2 YFSETQ. This CDR3 is 15 amino acids long. V was cut by 0 bases and J by 2 bases, with 11 bases left in between. CDR3 sequence reads: CASSLEYEGNYGYTF. The CDR3 nucleotides are TGCGCCAGCAGCTTGGAATATGAGGGAAACTATGGCTACACCTTC.

The chain employs TRBV6-5 and TRBJ2-1; D is ambiguous. The CDR3 runs 15 residues. CDR1 is MNHEY and CDR2 is SVGAGI in the germline V gene. V lost 4 bases and J 6 bases, leaving 16 bases between the germline ends. The CDR3 DNA sequence: TGTGCCAGCAGTTTTCGAATCCCCGGTGGCAATGAGCAGTTCTTC. It translates to CASSFRIPGGNEQFF.

The chain joins TRBV2 to TRBJ1-2; 8 bases fit TRBD1. CDR1 and CDR2 (germline): SNHLY, FYNNEI. CDR3 length equals 13 residues. Losses at the gene ends were 6 bases for V and 6 bases for J; bases not matched to a gene: 6. CDR3 nucleotide sequence: TGTGCCAGCAGAGCAGGGGGCGTAGATGGCTACACCTTC. It encodes CASRAGGVDGYTF.

V and J are TRBV2 and TRBJ1-2, with D uncertain. The CDR3 is 12 amino acids. Trimming took off 6 bases at V and 8 bases at J, with 13 bases between the two ends. Germline lookup yields CDR1 SNHLY and CDR2 FYNNEI. In DNA form, the CDR3 reads TGTGCCAGCAGATACGGGTTGGAAGGCTACACCTTC. It translates to CASRYGLEGYTF.

The V and J genes are TRBV3-1 (or the pseudogene TRBV3-2) and TRBJ1-2, with 8 bases identical to TRBD1. Per germline, CDR1 LGHDT and CDR2 YNNKEL (reference sequence). CDR3 length equals 12 residues. V shed 7 bases, J shed 6 bases, and the junction held 4 bases outside the gene matches. DNA for the CDR3: TGTGCCAGCACCCAGGGGGCTCATGGCTACACCTTC. It specifies CASTQGAHGYTF.

The CDR3 nucleotides are TGTGCCAGCAACGGACAGGGCCCCGGGGAGCTGTTTTTT. Translated: CASNGQGPGELFF. This chain uses TRBV2 with TRBJ2-2, with 8 positions matching TRBD1. Germline lookup yields CDR1 SNHLY and CDR2 FYNNEI. The length of the CDR3 is 13 residues. J was trimmed by 6 bases and V by 7 bases; bases with no gene match: 4.

For the CDR3, the DNA is TGCGCCAGCAGGAGGATCGCGGGAGAGGAACGAAACACCATATATTTT. Protein product: CASRRIAGEERNTIYF. The V and J genes are TRBV4-1 and TRBJ1-3; D remains unclear. V was trimmed by 6 bases and J by 5 bases, leaving 20 bases between them. Germline V gene data show CDR1 as MGHRA and CDR2 as YSYEKL. The CDR3 length is 16 residues.

The chain is built from TRBV2 and TRBJ1-3; 8 positions agree with TRBD1. There are 17 residues in the CDR3. The V segment lost 6 bases and the J segment 3 bases; nucleotides outside the gene matches: 13. The V gene's germline CDR1 is SNHLY and CDR2 FYNNEI. CDR3 sequence reads: CASSVLQGGGYGNTIYF. CDR3 nucleotide sequence: TGTGCCAGCAGCGTCCTACAGGGGGGAGGATATGGAAACACCATATATTTT.

The chain carries TRBV5-1 and TRBJ1-1; the D gene is possibly TRBD1 (5 bases). V was shortened by 1 base and J by 10 bases, with 20 bases between the two germline ends. The germline gives CDR1 SGHRS, CDR2 YFSETQ. The CDR3 has 15 residues. Written as DNA, the CDR3 is TGCGCCAGCAGCTTGACATACAGGAGACATCATGGAGCTTTCTTT. Its protein product is CASSLTYRRHHGAFF. The whole variable domain, remainder taken from reference TRBV5-1 and TRBJ1-1, is KAGVTQTPRYLIKTRGQQVTLSCSPISGHRSVSWYQQTPGQGLQFLFEYFSETQRNKGNFPGRFSGRQFSNSRSEMNVSTLELGDSALYLCASSLTYRRHHGAFFGQGTRLTVV.

The V and J genes are TRBV19 and TRBJ1-2, with 7 nucleotides matching TRBD1. The CDR3 consists of 12 residues. Germline lookup yields CDR1 LNHDA and CDR2 SQIVND (reference sequence). The V segment lost 9 bases and the J segment 4 bases; nucleotides outside the gene matches: 5. The CDR3, as DNA: TGTGCCAGCGCGGGACAGAGCTATGGCTACACCTTC. This encodes CASAGQSYGYTF.

The chain is built from TRBV7-9 and TRBJ1-6; 8 bases are a match to TRBD1. From germline, CDR1 is SEHNR and CDR2 FQNEAQ (reference sequence). This CDR3 has 17 residues. With V trimmed by 5 bases and J by 2 bases, 8 bases remained unmatched. CDR3 nucleotides: TGTGCCAGCAGCCCGATCGGACAGGGCCCCTATAATTCACCCCTCCACTTT. Amino acids: CASSPIGQGPYNSPLHF.

This sequence joins TRBV7-6 and TRBJ1-1, with 8 bases aligning to TRBD1. The ends lost 4 bases at V and 4 bases at J; junction bases unmatched: 5. In germline, CDR1 is SGHVS, CDR2 FNYEAQ. This CDR3 spans 14 amino acids. The CDR3 reads CASSYGQGGTEAFF. In DNA, the CDR3 is TGTGCCAGCAGCTACGGACAGGGAGGCACTGAAGCTTTCTTT.

This CDR3 reads CASSFAGGPYNEQFF. Written as DNA, the CDR3 is TGTGCCAGCAGCTTCGCGGGGGGGCCCTACAATGAGCAGTTCTTC. The chain links TRBV7-2 to TRBJ2-1; 9 nucleotides align to TRBD2. The CDR3 has 15 residues. V was clipped by 3 bases and J by 2 bases; unmatched bases: 2. Germline values: CDR1 SGHTA, CDR2 FQGNSA.

The chain joins TRBV29-1 to TRBJ2-5; 7 bases agree with TRBD1. Looked up from germline, CDR1 is SQVTM and CDR2 is ANQGSEA. The CDR3 consists of 14 residues. With V trimmed by 7 bases and J by 2 bases, 10 bases remained unmatched. CDR3 region: CSAYRGVRQETQYF. The CDR3 DNA follows: TGCAGCGCCTACAGGGGAGTTAGGCAAGAGACCCAGTACTTC.

The chain recombines TRBV7-2 with TRBJ1-2; 10 bases are a match to TRBD1. The CDR3 spans 14 residues. Per germline, CDR1 SGHTA and CDR2 FQGNSA. V gave up 3 bases and J gave up 8 bases; unmatched junction bases: 6. CDR3 residues: CASSFTGTGDGYTF. DNA of the CDR3: TGTGCCAGCAGCTTTACCGGGACAGGGGACGGCTACACCTTC.

This clone was seen just once. The V and J genes are TRBV5-6 and TRBJ2-4; D perhaps matches TRBD2 (7 bases). The CDR3 is 14 residues long. Deletions cut 3 bases from V and 7 bases from J, with 14 bases between. Germline V gene data show CDR1 as SGHDT and CDR2 as YYEEEE. CDR3 bases: TGTGCCAGCAGCTCCGGGGGGCCGGGGAACATTCAGTACTTC. It encodes CASSSGGPGNIQYF.

This clone came up once. The rearrangement links TRBV3-1 (or the pseudogene TRBV3-2) to TRBJ1-2; D is uncertain. The CDR3 has 15 residues. With 4 bases removed from V and 5 bases from J, the gap between germline ends came to 17 bases. The germline V gene has CDR1 LGHDT and CDR2 YNNKEL (reference sequence). CDR3 coding DNA: TGTGCCAGCAGCCTCCGACGGTGGGAGCCTTATGGCTACACCTTC. Residues: CASSLRRWEPYGYTF.

The chain is built from TRBV11-3 and TRBJ2-5; 8 bases map to TRBD1. Germline lookup yields CDR1 SGHNT and CDR2 YENEEA. With V trimmed by 5 bases and J by 2 bases, 4 bases remained unmatched. CDR3 length: 14 amino acids. CDR3: CASSINRGQETQYF. The CDR3 bases are TGTGCCAGCAGCATTAACAGGGGGCAAGAGACCCAGTACTTC.

V is TRBV21-1 and J is TRBJ2-4; the DNA was not used to check the table's D call, TRBD1. TRBV21-1 is flagged as a pseudogene. The CDR3 loop spans 14 amino acids. For the CDR3, the DNA is TGTGCCAGCAGCAAAGTGGCAATTGTAAACATTCAGTACTTC. It specifies CASSKVAIVNIQYF.

This chain links TRBV27 with TRBJ2-3; D remains unclear. The ends were cut back, 7 bases at V and 7 bases at J, with 24 bases in the middle. The CDR3 runs to 16 residues. CDR1 MNHEY and CDR2 SMNVEV come from the germline V gene (reference sequence). DNA for the CDR3: TGTGCCAGCACTCTCGAGCGCGGCCCCGGTCCTCATACGCAGTATTTT. Its translation: CASTLERGPGPHTQYF.